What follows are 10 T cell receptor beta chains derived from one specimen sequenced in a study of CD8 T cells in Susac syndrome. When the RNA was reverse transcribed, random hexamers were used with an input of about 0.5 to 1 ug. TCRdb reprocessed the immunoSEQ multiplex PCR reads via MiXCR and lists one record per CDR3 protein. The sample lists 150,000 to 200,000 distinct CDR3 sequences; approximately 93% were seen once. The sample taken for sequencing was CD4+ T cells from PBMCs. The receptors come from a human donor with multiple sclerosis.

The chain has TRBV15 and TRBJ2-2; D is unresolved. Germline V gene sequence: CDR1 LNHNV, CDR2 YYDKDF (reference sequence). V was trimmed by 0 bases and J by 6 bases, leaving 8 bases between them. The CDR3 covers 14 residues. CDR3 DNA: TGTGCCACCAGCAGAGATCGGCTATCCGGGGAGCTGTTTTTT. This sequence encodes CATSRDRLSGELFF.

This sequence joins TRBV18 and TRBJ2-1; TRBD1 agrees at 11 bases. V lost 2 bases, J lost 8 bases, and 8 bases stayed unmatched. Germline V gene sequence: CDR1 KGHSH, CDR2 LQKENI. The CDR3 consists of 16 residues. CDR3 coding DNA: TGTGCCAGCTCACCATCATCTTGGACAGGGGGCGATGAGCAGTTCTTC. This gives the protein CASSPSSWTGGDEQFF.

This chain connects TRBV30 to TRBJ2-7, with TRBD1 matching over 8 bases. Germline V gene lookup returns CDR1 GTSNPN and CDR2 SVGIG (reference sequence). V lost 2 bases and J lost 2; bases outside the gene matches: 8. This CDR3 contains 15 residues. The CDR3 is CAWSSGTGLTYEQYF. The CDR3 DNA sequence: TGTGCCTGGAGTTCCGGGACAGGTCTTACCTACGAGCAGTACTTC.

CDR3 protein: CASSPGDWHGELFF. The CDR3 nucleotides are TGTGCCAGCAGCCCTGGGGACTGGCACGGGGAGCTGTTTTTT. The chain joins TRBV9 to TRBJ2-2; TRBD2 might be the D (6 bases). This CDR3 has 14 residues. Germline V gene lookup returns CDR1 SGDLS and CDR2 YYNGEE. Trimming shortened V by 4 bases and J by 7 bases, and 14 bases separated the two germline ends. Filled out from reference TRBV9 and TRBJ2-2, the complete variable domain reads DSGVTQTPKHLITATGQRVTLRCSPRSGDLSVYWYQQSLDQGLQFLIQYYNGEERAKGNILERFSAQQFPDLHSELNLSSLELGDSALYFCASSPGDWHGELFFGEGSRLTVL.

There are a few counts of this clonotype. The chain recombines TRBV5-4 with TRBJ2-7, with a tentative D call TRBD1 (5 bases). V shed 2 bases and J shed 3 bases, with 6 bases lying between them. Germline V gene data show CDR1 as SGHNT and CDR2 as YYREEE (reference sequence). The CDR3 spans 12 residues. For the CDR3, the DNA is TGTGCCAGCAGCTTCCAGGGCTACGAGCAGTACTTC. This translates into CASSFQGYEQYF.

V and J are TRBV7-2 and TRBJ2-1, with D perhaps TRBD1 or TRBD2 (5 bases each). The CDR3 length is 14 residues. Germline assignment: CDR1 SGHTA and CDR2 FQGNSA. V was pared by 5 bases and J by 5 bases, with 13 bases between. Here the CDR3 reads CASSAGRQNNEQFF. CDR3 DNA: TGTGCCAGCAGCGCAGGGAGACAGAACAATGAGCAGTTCTTC.

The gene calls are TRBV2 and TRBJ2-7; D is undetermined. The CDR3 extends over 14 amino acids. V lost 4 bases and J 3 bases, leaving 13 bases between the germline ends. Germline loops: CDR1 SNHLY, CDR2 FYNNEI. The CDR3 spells CASSGARAIYEQYF. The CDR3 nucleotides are TGTGCCAGCAGTGGGGCCCGGGCTATCTACGAGCAGTACTTC.

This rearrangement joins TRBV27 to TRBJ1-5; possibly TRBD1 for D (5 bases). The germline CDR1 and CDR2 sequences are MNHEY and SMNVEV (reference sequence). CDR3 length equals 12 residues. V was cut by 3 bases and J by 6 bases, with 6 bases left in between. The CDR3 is CASSFTGQPQHF. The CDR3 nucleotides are TGTGCCAGCAGTTTTACAGGTCAGCCCCAGCATTTT.

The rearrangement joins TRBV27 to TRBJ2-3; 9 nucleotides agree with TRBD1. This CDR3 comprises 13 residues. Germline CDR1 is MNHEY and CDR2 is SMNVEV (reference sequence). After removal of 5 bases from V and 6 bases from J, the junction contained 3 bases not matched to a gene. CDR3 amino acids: CASSGQGRDTQYF. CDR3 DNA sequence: TGTGCCAGCAGTGGACAGGGGAGGGATACGCAGTATTTT.

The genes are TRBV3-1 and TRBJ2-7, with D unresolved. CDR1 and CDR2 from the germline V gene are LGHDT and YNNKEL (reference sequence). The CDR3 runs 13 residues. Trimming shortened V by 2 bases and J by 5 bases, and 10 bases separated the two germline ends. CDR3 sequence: CASSQLPSNEQYF. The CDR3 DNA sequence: TGTGCCAGCAGCCAACTCCCTTCAAACGAGCAGTACTTC.